The following is a T cell receptor beta chain sequence with its context. No antigen is known for it. There are 13 residues in the CDR3. Germline V gene data show CDR1 as SSHAT and CDR2 as FNYEAQ (reference sequence). Blood (approximately 2.4 ml) was collected from every donor individually. This sample is part of a study of monozygotic twins with inflammatory bowel disease. Study observations and caveats: Lower TCRbeta diversity (inverse Simpson) was seen in IBD patients than in healthy co-twins.

Two nested PCRs, roughly 16 and 10 cycles, amplified TCRalpha and TCRbeta cDNA. From the 5' RACE reads, TCRdb lists one entry per CDR3 protein and no DNA. The sample totals about 210,000 distinct CDR3 sequences. This receptor was identified in a human donor with ulcerative colitis or Crohn's disease, or a healthy co-twin of an affected twin (not recorded which). The rearrangement uses TRBV7-7 and TRBJ2-3. Sequencing used blood. The CDR3 loop is CASSRGLADTQYF.